A selection of T cell receptor beta chains follows, all from one sample in a study of Ad26.COV2.S vaccination and SARS-CoV-2 variants. Measured with immunoSEQ multiplex PCR; TCRdb has only the in-frame clones, and not every one. The table has about 480,000 clones, around 90% seen once. The sample was peripheral blood, taken in a trial of Ad26.COV2.S vaccine versus placebo. The receptor set was obtained from a person aged 18-60 years who received the Ad26.COV2.S COVID-19 vaccine or a placebo. The CDR3 runs from the conserved cysteine through the conserved F or W.

v_gene | CDR3aa
TRBV27 | CASTRDANTGELFF
TRBV30 | CAWSGSLGRTETQYF
TRBV28 | CASSSEGRVYEQYF
TRBV2 | CASSDWRNEQFF
TRBV6-5 | CASNANRGTFGYTF
TRBV20-1 | CSASATGPGTQYF
TRBV7-2 | CASSLSAGGTYEQYF
TRBV28 | CAAEQGGYEQYF
TRBV7-2 | CASSLPGWDYEQYF
TRBV9 | CASSRSTGNNEKLFF
TRBV24-1 | CATRDRAHLYNSPLHF
TRBV10-3 | CAISDLRGNNEQFF
TRBV28 | CASSSGGAAPPQHF
TRBV28 | CASSLSGTEAFF
TRBV5-6 | CASSSATGVNEQFF
TRBV28 | CASKPSGSNYEQYF
TRBV11-2 | CASSLEGTVLNEQFF
TRBV28 | CASSQNYEQYF
TRBV6-4 | CASSDQPLAQGLGHEQFF
TRBV19 | CASSRDRVEETQYF
TRBV19 | CASSILAGRGQPQHF
TRBV30 | CAWSFLNTQYYGYTF
TRBV2 | CASSVRKTNTEAFF
TRBV10-3 | CAISLNSYGYTF
TRBV7-2 | CASSPGLADEQYF
TRBV30 | CAWSAGHTMGYTF
TRBV19 | CASTLTMGQGYQPQHF
TRBV29-1 | CSTIREGGYGYTF
TRBV27 | CASSLVGTDTQYF
TRBV28 | CASSWRDYQETQYF
TRBV5-1 | CASSLETSGSRGELFF
TRBV15 | CATRASGRAGGFF
TRBV19 | CASSIEGSNQPQHF
TRBV13 | CASRGSQRPEAFF
TRBV2 | CAGGAFKETQYF
TRBV30 | CAWSITGAEAFF
TRBV28 | CASSHSRRAGEKLFF
TRBV24-1 | CATSDRPGAGVQYF
TRBV10-2 | CASSEGLAFRSGANVLTF
TRBV5-4 | CASSLAGLNIQYF
TRBV25-1 | CASSELRLASNEQFF
TRBV5-1 | CASSLTGPNTEAFF
TRBV11-2 | CASSFLAAGGGDEQYF
TRBV5-4 | CASSEGTRGNTIYF
TRBV27 | CASSPITRDRVKNIQYF
TRBV7-2 | CASSLDGATFDEQFF
TRBV21-1 | CASSPTGPGRYGYTF
TRBV28 | CASSFHLLGLAGGRVGEQFF
TRBV5-1 | CASTTGGVNDYGYTF
TRBV5-5 | CASSLEWAGTSYEQYF
TRBV9 | CASSVDEQFF
TRBV28 | CASSYRDYGYTF
TRBV2 | CASWRRATNTEAFF
TRBV5-6 | CASSVSIVGGNTIYF
TRBV25-1 | CASLNTGGTEAFF